This T cell receptor beta chain is drawn from a study of cytomegalovirus exposure and HLA in healthy donors. Trimming removed 6 bases from V and 6 bases from J, with 9 bases in between. The CDR3 has 11 residues. The germline V gene encodes CDR1 MDHEN and CDR2 SYDVKM. PCR primers comprised 60 Vbeta and 13 Jbeta primers. Data came from immunoSEQ multiplex PCR; TCRdb stores just in-frame clones and leaves some out. The sample carries tens of thousands of clones, about two thirds recorded once. The source of this sequence is a woman aged 45-65 years in good health and CMV-seropositive. This chain joins TRBV28 and TRBJ2-7; no definite D call. Sequencing was performed on PBMCs. The CDR3 DNA sequence: TGTGCCAGCAGCAATCTACGCGAGCAGTACTTC. It encodes CASSNLREQYF.